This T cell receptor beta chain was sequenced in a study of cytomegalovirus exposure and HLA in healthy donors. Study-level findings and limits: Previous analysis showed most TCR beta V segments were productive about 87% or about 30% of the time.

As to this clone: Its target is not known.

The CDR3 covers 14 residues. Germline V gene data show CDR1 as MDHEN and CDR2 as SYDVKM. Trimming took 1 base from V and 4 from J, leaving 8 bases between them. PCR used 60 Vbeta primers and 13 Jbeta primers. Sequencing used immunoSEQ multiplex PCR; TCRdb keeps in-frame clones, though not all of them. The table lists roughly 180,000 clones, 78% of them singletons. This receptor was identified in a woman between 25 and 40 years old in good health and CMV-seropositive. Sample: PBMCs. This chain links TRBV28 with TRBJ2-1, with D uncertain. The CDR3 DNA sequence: TGTGCCAGCAGTTTATTAGCTCCTTACAATGAGCAGTTCTTC. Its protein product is CASSLLAPYNEQFF.